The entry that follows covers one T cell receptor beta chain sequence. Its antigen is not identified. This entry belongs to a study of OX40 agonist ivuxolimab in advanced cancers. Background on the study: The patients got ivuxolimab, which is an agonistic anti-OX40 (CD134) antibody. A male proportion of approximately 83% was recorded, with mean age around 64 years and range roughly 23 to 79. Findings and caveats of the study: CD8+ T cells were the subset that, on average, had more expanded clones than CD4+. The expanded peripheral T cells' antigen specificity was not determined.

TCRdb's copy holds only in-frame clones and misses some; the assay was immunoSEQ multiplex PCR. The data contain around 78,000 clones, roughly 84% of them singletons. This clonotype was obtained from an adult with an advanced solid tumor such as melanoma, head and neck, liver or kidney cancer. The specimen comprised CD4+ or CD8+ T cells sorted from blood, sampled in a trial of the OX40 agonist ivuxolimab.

CDR3 loop: CASSASYNEQFF. The DNA for the CDR3 is TGTGCCAGCAGCGCCTCCTACAATGAGCAGTTCTTC. The gene calls are TRBV28 and TRBJ2-1; no firm D call. Between the trimmed V and J ends, which lost 6 bases and 0 bases, there was a span of 3 bases. CDR3 length equals 12 residues. Looked up from germline, CDR1 is MDHEN and CDR2 is SYDVKM.